This T cell receptor beta chain is drawn from a study of sequential checkpoint blockade in melanoma. Overall study context: Each arm's sequence ended with maintenance nivolumab. General study findings and limits: Clinical benefit was about 30 times likelier when tumor T-cell fraction and clonality increased.

The treatment denotes: randomized to nivolumab then ipilimumab (arm A) or the reverse (arm B). Only in-frame clones appear in the TCRdb table, and some are missing; sequencing was by immunoSEQ multiplex PCR. The sample has about 18,000 clones, roughly 73% seen once; the top ten hold roughly 5%. The CDR3 length is 14 residues. Germline CDR1 is SGHNT and CDR2 is YENEEA. J lost 4 bases, V lost 6 bases, and 5 bases had no gene match. Concerning this clone itself: Its antigen is not identified.

This TCR came from a human donor with melanoma. The rearrangement uses TRBV11-3 and TRBJ2-2; 7 bases are a match to TRBD1. The sample in question was tumor tissue (inferred from file names), obtained from a patient given nivolumab and ipilimumab in sequence. Here the CDR3 DNA reads TGTGCCAGCAGTCGACAGGGTTTCACCGGGGAGCTGTTTTTT. It translates to CASSRQGFTGELFF.